The sequence of this T cell receptor (beta chain) was determined in a study of regulatory T cells in long-lasting Graves disease (dated by TCRdb to the early 2020s). Study-wide context: Persistent Graves' disease was defined as persistently positive TSH receptor autoantibodies together with antithyroid drug treatment for over 5 years. Antithyroid drugs had been taken for roughly 10 years on average by persistent Graves' disease patients in the clinical cohort. The study was registered as a clinical trial and conducted in China. Peripheral blood TCR sequencing and RNA sequencing compared persistent Graves' disease patients with newly diagnosed Graves' disease patients. TCR sequencing covered about 13 persistent and some 20 newly diagnosed Graves' disease patients, some 33 samples in total. Results and caveats for the whole study, not just this receptor: Persistent disease showed preferential use of TRBV28, TRBJ1-2 and TRBJ2-5, whereas newly diagnosed disease favored TRBV20-1 and TRBJ2-1. Sequencing and analysis were restricted to the TCR beta chain. Because the primary lesion, thyroid tissue, could not be accessed, the study looked at peripheral blood alone. Persistent Graves' disease patients showed lower TCR Shannon entropy and fewer highly expanded clones than newly diagnosed patients, suggesting clonal expansion. The small sample size was acknowledged by the authors as a limitation that may reduce accuracy. A larger number of public clonotypes was shared among persistent patients (around 3,000) than among newly diagnosed patients (roughly 930).

Preparation of the library involved multiplex PCR. TCRdb names Illumina HiSeq 4000 as the instrument used. CDR3 regions were amplified by Arm-PCR with iRepertoire HTBI primers to construct TCR beta libraries. Before sequencing, the PCR products underwent gel purification. The original pipeline was this. A total of 62 TRBV and 14 TRBJ segments were identified across samples and were used for gene usage analysis of CDR3 amino acid clonotypes. COPE and FqMerger were used to merge filtered high-quality paired reads into contigs. Contigs were aligned with BLAST to IMGT TRBV, TRBD and TRBJ reference genes, and CDR3 was defined per IMGT. Any clonotype with a frequency above 0.1% was classified as a highly expanded clone. Repertoire diversity was measured by Shannon entropy, and V-J evenness by the Gini coefficient. A clonotype was considered public if more than one individual shared it. TCRdb reanalyzed the raw reads on its own, using fastp at Q25 for trimming and MiXCR for clone calling, and kept in-frame beta chains. Each entry is one CDR3 protein sequence, shown with its most common DNA and genes. Clone size and V and J calls follow TCRdb, not the original study. The sample has roughly 490,000 distinct CDR3 sequences on record, around a fifth of them singletons. Roughly 14% of the sample rests with the top ten.

Taken from cysteine to phenylalanine, the CDR3 has 14 residues. Only CDR3 DNA is held: 42 bases, read in frame from base 1. CDR1 and CDR2 (LGHDT, YNNKEL) derive from the germline V gene (reference sequence). Trimming removed 4 bases from V and 3 bases from J, leaving 12 bases between the germline ends. This clonotype has just a few counts. It has no known antigen specificity. The input lacks base qualities; no much larger clone sits a single base away. This specimen's time point label, interpreted: persistent/refractory GD, antithyroid drugs over 5 years with positive TRAb. RNA was extracted from PBMCs in TRIzol for both TCR sequencing and RNA sequencing. The diagnosis of Graves' disease followed American Thyroid Association guidelines. Recruitment of patients was carried out at an endocrinology department in Xi'an, China. From each patient, approximately 10 milliliters of peripheral blood was collected into an EDTA anticoagulant tube. Ficoll Paque Plus density gradient separation was used to isolate PBMCs, and no additional T cell sorting was done. An Agilent 2100 Bioanalyzer and agarose gel were used to check RNA quality, and a NanoDrop 2000 was used to measure RNA concentration.

Sequencing used peripheral blood mononuclear cells (PBMCs), obtained when the disease was refractory, from a patient treated with antithyroid drugs. The receptor comes from a female donor with Graves disease. The rearranged segments are TRBV3-1 and TRBJ2-5, with the D gene not clear enough to name. The CDR3 region: CASSPRSHEETQYF. The DNA is as follows: TGTGCCAGCAGCCCCCGGTCACATGAAGAGACCCAGTACTTC.